The source of this T cell receptor beta chain is a study of blood T cell repertoires in COVID-19. Across the whole study: COVID-19 samples, acute and convalescent, were from the United States, Italy and Spain. PBMCs, B-cell-depleted T cells, or T cells were the source of the cDNA or gDNA that made up the material.

As originally analysed: Amplification with reference gene primers provided the estimates of nucleated cell counts. TCRdb keeps only in-frame clones here, not all; method: immunoSEQ multiplex PCR. V and J calls plus clone size are reproduced from that table; the DNA served to infer D and trimming. The sample carries approximately 230,000 clones, approximately 80% recorded once. This TCR was sampled from a man older than 75 with acute or convalescent COVID-19. The specimen was peripheral blood.

The CDR3 sequence: CASSRERAQPQHF. The CDR3 DNA reads TGTGCCAGCAGCCGCGAAAGAGCACAGCCCCAGCATTTT. The rearrangement links TRBV27 to TRBJ1-5; D not certain. This CDR3 comprises 13 residues. V gave up 6 bases and J gave up 7 bases, with 13 bases separating them. Germline lookup yields CDR1 MNHEY and CDR2 SMNVEV (reference sequence).